A single sample is the source of the 21 T cell receptor beta chains below, sequenced in a study of T cell responses to AZD1222 COVID-19 vaccine. Sequencing used immunoSEQ multiplex PCR; TCRdb keeps in-frame clones, though not all of them. The sample yields 150,000 to 200,000 clones, about 95% seen once. The material sequenced was peripheral blood, taken on day 0 of AZD1222 vaccination. Every receptor here comes from an adult in good health.

This clone was counted a single time. CDR3 sequence (DNA): TGCAGCGTTCCCCGGGACGGACTTAACACTGAAGCTTTCTTT. It is translated as CSVPRDGLNTEAFF. The chain carries TRBV29-1 and TRBJ1-1; TRBD1 is a possible D gene (5 bases). V was clipped by 5 bases and J by 2 bases, with 15 bases between them. The CDR3 loop spans 14 amino acids. Germline V gene lookup returns CDR1 SQVTM and CDR2 ANQGSEA.

The V gene is TRBV12-5, the J gene TRBJ2-5; D not certain. Germline loops: CDR1 LGHNT, CDR2 FRNRAP. The CDR3 covers 12 residues. V was shortened by 1 base and J by 5 bases, with 5 bases between the two germline ends. In DNA form, the CDR3 reads TGTGCTAGTGGTTTGGACGGGGAGACCCAGTACTTC. Translating it yields CASGLDGETQYF.

This clone was detected a few times. The CDR3 loop is CATSESRGGGTEAFF. CDR3 in DNA: TGTGCCACCAGTGAGTCCAGGGGAGGCGGGACTGAAGCTTTCTTT. This rearrangement joins TRBV24-1 to TRBJ1-1; D is possibly TRBD1 (6 bases). The germline CDR1 and CDR2 sequences are KGHDR and SFDVKD. CDR3 length: 15 amino acids. Trimming left V 4 bases short and J 5 bases short, with 16 bases between.

In DNA, the CDR3 is TGTGCCAGCAAACTTGGACTTTCCTACAATGAGCAGTTCTTC. This translates into CASKLGLSYNEQFF. The chain joins TRBV6-5 to TRBJ2-1, with a tentative D call TRBD2 (5 bases). V dropped 7 bases and J dropped 1 base, with 11 bases sitting between them. The germline V gene encodes CDR1 MNHEY and CDR2 SVGAGI. The CDR3 contains 14 residues.

The J gene is TRBJ2-7, the V gene TRBV14; the match to TRBD1 covers 11 bases. This CDR3 comprises 18 residues. V shed 0 bases, J shed 1 base, and the junction held 8 bases outside the gene matches. CDR1 is SGHDN and CDR2 is FVKESK in the germline V gene. CDR3 loop: CASSQDIIGTGGSYEQYF. CDR3 nucleotides: TGTGCCAGCAGCCAAGACATAATAGGGACAGGGGGGTCCTACGAGCAGTACTTC.

The chain links TRBV4-1 to TRBJ1-2; 8 bases agree with TRBD1. This CDR3 comprises 17 residues. CDR1 is MGHRA and CDR2 is YSYEKL in the germline V gene. V was pared by 1 base and J by 11 bases, with 18 bases of the junction left unmatched. The CDR3 DNA follows: TGCGCCAGCAGCCAAGTCGGGACAGGCGCCGGAGGAATCGGTTACACCTTC. This encodes CASSQVGTGAGGIGYTF.

This chain joins TRBV19 and TRBJ1-1; TRBD1 agrees at 7 bases. V trimming: 5 bases; J trimming: 0 bases; junction bases outside the gene matches: 18. The CDR3 loop spans 19 amino acids. In germline, CDR1 is LNHDA, CDR2 SQIVND (reference sequence). Written as DNA, the CDR3 is TGTGCCAGTAGTCTCCGACAGGGAGGGGGCCGAACCTTGAACACTGAAGCTTTCTTT. This sequence encodes CASSLRQGGGRTLNTEAFF.

This chain uses TRBV3-1 (or the pseudogene TRBV3-2) with TRBJ1-1; tentative D call: TRBD1 (5 bases). Germline V gene sequence: CDR1 LGHDT, CDR2 YNNKEL (reference sequence). V lost 1 base to trimming and J lost 3 bases, with 9 bases between them. The CDR3 is 14 amino acids. The CDR3 nucleotides read TGTGCCAGCAGCCAAGTTGGGGGGGACACTGAAGCTTTCTTT. Its protein is CASSQVGGDTEAFF.

This rearrangement joins TRBV2 to TRBJ2-1, with D maybe TRBD2 (6 bases). Trimming cost V 2 bases and J 8 bases, with 16 bases left between them. This CDR3 has 15 residues. The germline CDR1 and CDR2 sequences are SNHLY and FYNNEI. Written as DNA, the CDR3 is TGTGCCAGCAGTGAAAACCCTGCGGGAAGACATGAGCAGTTCTTC. This codes for CASSENPAGRHEQFF. The whole variable domain, remainder taken from reference TRBV2 and TRBJ2-1, is EPEVTQTPSHQVTQMGQEVILRCVPISNHLYFYWYRQILGQKVEFLVSFYNNEISEKSEIFDDQFSVERPDGSNFTLKIRSTKLEDSAMYFCASSENPAGRHEQFFGPGTRLTVL.

The chain recombines TRBV12-3 or TRBV12-4 with TRBJ2-5; TRBD2 aligns across 11 bases. The CDR3 contains 13 residues. The V gene end was trimmed by 7 bases and the J gene end by 5 bases; junction bases not matched to a gene: 3. The CDR3 reads CASTLAGGETQYF. Here the CDR3 DNA reads TGTGCCAGCACCCTAGCGGGAGGCGAGACCCAGTACTTC.

This clone was picked up one time. The chain uses TRBV27 and TRBJ2-2; 10 bases map to TRBD2. CDR3 length equals 15 residues. Germline-derived CDR1 and CDR2 are MNHEY and SMNVEV (reference sequence). The ends lost 6 bases at V and 9 bases at J; junction bases unmatched: 10. For the CDR3, the DNA is TGTGCCAGCAGGGACCCGACTAGCGGGCACCGGGAGCTGTTTTTT. Protein product: CASRDPTSGHRELFF.

The chain links TRBV11-2 to TRBJ1-5, with 7 nucleotides matching TRBD1. Looked up from germline, CDR1 is SGHAT and CDR2 is FQNNGV. Trimming at V came to 4 bases and at J to 1 base, leaving 7 bases not matched to a gene. This CDR3 spans 16 amino acids. DNA for the CDR3: TGTGCCAGCAGCTCGAACCAGGGGGGAAGCAATCAGCCCCAGCATTTT. Protein: CASSSNQGGSNQPQHF.

This chain connects TRBV14 to TRBJ2-1; D unclear. Germline V CDR1 and CDR2: SGHDN, FVKESK. With 4 bases removed from V and 8 bases from J, the gap between germline ends came to 15 bases. The CDR3 consists of 14 residues. This CDR3 reads CASSPHSARDEQFF. DNA of the CDR3: TGTGCCAGCAGCCCTCACTCCGCTAGGGATGAGCAGTTCTTC.

In DNA form, the CDR3 reads TGTGCCAGCCGGGTAGCGGGACGCAATGAGCAGTTCTTC. Protein product: CASRVAGRNEQFF. The chain links TRBV5-4 to TRBJ2-1; the match to TRBD2 covers 8 bases. The CDR3 runs 13 residues. Germline V lookup: CDR1 SGHNT, CDR2 YYREEE (reference sequence). V lost 7 bases to trimming and J lost 6 bases; unmatched junction nucleotides: 6.

This sequence joins TRBV30 and TRBJ1-1; D is unclear. The CDR3 extends over 11 amino acids. V was clipped by 2 bases and J by 0 bases, with 1 base between them. Germline assignment: CDR1 GTSNPN and CDR2 SVGIG (reference sequence). CDR3 sequence: CAWSLNTEAFF. CDR3 bases: TGTGCCTGGAGTTTGAACACTGAAGCTTTCTTT.

The rearrangement links TRBV19 to TRBJ1-5; 7 nucleotides agree with TRBD1. Germline values: CDR1 LNHDA, CDR2 SQIVND (reference sequence). The CDR3 is made up of 16 amino acids. Trimming removed 6 bases from V and 7 bases from J; junction bases left unmatched: 15. CDR3 sequence (DNA): TGTGCCAGTAGCACACTCAGGGGGAATGTAGTCCAGCCCCAGCATTTT. Protein: CASSTLRGNVVQPQHF.

CDR3 protein: CASSIGITGDGYTF. The CDR3 coding sequence is TGTGCCAGTAGTATTGGTATAACAGGGGACGGCTACACCTTC. The rearrangement uses TRBV19 and TRBJ1-2; 7 nucleotides agree with TRBD1. The CDR3 has 14 residues. Per the germline V gene, CDR1 is LNHDA and CDR2 is SQIVND (reference sequence). V was clipped by 3 bases and J by 8 bases; unmatched bases: 9.

This clone came up once. The CDR3 loop reads CASRLETVNSPLHF. The CDR3 DNA sequence: TGTGCCAGCAGACTCGAGACAGTTAATTCACCCCTCCACTTT. This chain links TRBV2 with TRBJ1-6, with a tentative D call TRBD1 (5 bases). The germline gives CDR1 SNHLY, CDR2 FYNNEI. The germline V and J ends were trimmed by 6 bases and 6 bases, with 12 bases remaining between them. The CDR3 extends over 14 amino acids.

This clone was recorded once. The chain combines TRBV6-2 or TRBV6-3 with TRBJ2-7, with TRBD1 identical over 7 bases. Trimming removed 4 bases from V and 5 bases from J; junction bases left unmatched: 11. Germline values: CDR1 MNHEY, CDR2 SVGEGT. The CDR3 sequence is 15 residues long. The CDR3: CASSSPRQGRHEQYF. DNA of the CDR3: TGTGCCAGCAGTTCACCTAGACAGGGAAGGCACGAGCAGTACTTC.

The chain joins TRBV5-1 to TRBJ1-1; D unresolved. CDR3 length: 14 residues. Germline CDR1 and CDR2: SGHRS and YFSETQ. Trimming took off 4 bases at V and 2 bases at J, with 12 bases between the two ends. CDR3 region: CASSRRGINTEAFF. The CDR3 coding sequence is TGCGCCAGCAGCCGACGGGGTATAAACACTGAAGCTTTCTTT. Drawing the rest from reference TRBV5-1 and TRBJ1-1, the complete variable domain is KAGVTQTPRYLIKTRGQQVTLSCSPISGHRSVSWYQQTPGQGLQFLFEYFSETQRNKGNFPGRFSGRQFSNSRSEMNVSTLELGDSALYLCASSRRGINTEAFFGQGTRLTVV.

The chain combines TRBV19 with TRBJ1-2, with D maybe TRBD1 (5 bases). Germline assignment: CDR1 LNHDA and CDR2 SQIVND (reference sequence). V was shortened by 3 bases and J by 4 bases, with 15 bases between the two germline ends. The CDR3 is made up of 15 amino acids. This CDR3 reads CASSISHGAAYGYTF. The CDR3 region has the DNA TGTGCCAGTAGTATCTCTCACGGGGCGGCCTATGGCTACACCTTC.